This T cell receptor beta chain was sequenced for a study of beta chain features in type 1 diabetes. This CDR3 region has 14 residues. Trimming stripped 4 bases from V and 1 base from J, with 11 bases between. Germline V gene sequence: CDR1 SGHDT, CDR2 YYEEEE. Sequenced material consisted of expressed TCRB transcripts (all of the isolated RNA was reverse transcribed). The repertoire was sequenced with immunoSEQ multiplex PCR; TCRdb's copy has only in-frame clones and lacks some. The sample lists 680,000 or so clones, 10% to 15% occurring once. As to this clone: Antigen unknown.

Study outcomes and limitations: All four CD4+ subsets of Type 1 diabetes patients contained TCRB CDR3s that were moderately but significantly shorter.

The sequence derives from a man between 18 and 35 years old with type 1 diabetes. The source material was naive CD4+ T cells from blood. The chain carries TRBV5-6 and TRBJ1-1; D not resolved. The CDR3 coding sequence is TGTGCCAGCAGCACCGGTGGAGGGAACACTGAAGCTTTCTTT. As protein: CASSTGGGNTEAFF.